This T cell receptor beta chain appears in the sequencing data of a study of blood T cell repertoires in COVID-19. At the level of the study: The origin of the acute and convalescent COVID-19 samples was the United States, Italy and Spain. T cells, B-cell-depleted T cells, or PBMCs provided the cDNA or gDNA that served as material.

In the study's own analysis: Reference gene primer amplification gave nucleated cell count estimates. Profiling relied on immunoSEQ multiplex PCR, and the TCRdb table lists in-frame clones only, not all of them. V, J and clone size were drawn from that table, and D and trimming were deduced from the DNA. Seen here are over 200,000 clones, about 88% observed once, and the top ten hold 4%. The germline V gene has CDR1 SGHVS and CDR2 FQNEAQ. With V trimmed by 5 bases and J by 6 bases, 7 bases remained unmatched. The CDR3 has 13 amino acids. The sample comprised peripheral blood. This chain joins TRBV7-8 and TRBJ2-7, with TRBD1 matching over 7 bases. The receptor comes from a man in his sixties who had recovered from COVID-19. As DNA, the CDR3 is TGTGCCAGCAGCCACCGGGACAGCCGCGAGCAGTACTTC. This translates into CASSHRDSREQYF.